Given below is one T cell receptor beta chain in context. Patients in Seattle were enrolled during active infection, then followed longitudinally. Authors' data handling: The authors estimated nucleated cell counts from reference gene primer amplification. The repertoire was sequenced with immunoSEQ multiplex PCR; TCRdb's copy has only in-frame clones and lacks some. V, J and clone size are those of that table, while D and trimming were read from the DNA. The sample yields 200,000 to 300,000 clones, roughly four fifths seen once. These data come from a study of blood T cell repertoires in COVID-19. Study summary: Collection of acute and convalescent COVID-19 samples took place in the United States, Italy and Spain. The analysed material was cDNA or gDNA that came from T cells, B-cell-depleted T cells, or PBMCs.

Looked up from germline, CDR1 is KGHDR and CDR2 is SFDVKD. The CDR3 runs 17 residues. V gave up 2 bases and J gave up 8 bases; unmatched junction bases: 14. The chain couples TRBV24-1 to TRBJ1-2, with 9 nucleotides matching TRBD1. The sequence was obtained from a woman of 80 years or more with COVID-19, enrolled during active disease. Sample: peripheral blood. This CDR3 is CATSDSSSRTGVEGYTF. CDR3 sequence (DNA): TGTGCCACCAGTGATTCTTCCTCCAGGACAGGGGTGGAAGGCTACACCTTC.